This T cell receptor beta chain derives from a study of blood T cell repertoires in COVID-19. At the level of the study: Both acute and convalescent COVID-19 samples were obtained from the United States, Italy and Spain. PBMCs, B-cell-depleted T cells, or T cells provided the cDNA or gDNA that made up the material.

There are 13 residues in the CDR3. Between the trimmed V and J ends, which lost 2 bases and 5 bases, there was a span of 7 bases. Germline V lookup: CDR1 SGHNT, CDR2 YENEEA. As processed by the authors: Nucleated cell counts were estimated from reference gene primer amplification. The method was immunoSEQ multiplex PCR; TCRdb's version includes in-frame clones alone and lacks a portion of them. V and J calls and clone size are copied from that table; D and trimming were computed from the DNA. The profile shows 65,000 or so clones, under 90% of them singletons. The rearrangement uses TRBV11-3 and TRBJ2-1; no clear D. Sequenced sample: peripheral blood. The source of this sequence is a man aged 50 or older with active COVID-19. The CDR3 region is CASSLMAHNEQFF. The CDR3 bases are TGTGCCAGCAGCTTAATGGCCCACAATGAGCAGTTCTTC.